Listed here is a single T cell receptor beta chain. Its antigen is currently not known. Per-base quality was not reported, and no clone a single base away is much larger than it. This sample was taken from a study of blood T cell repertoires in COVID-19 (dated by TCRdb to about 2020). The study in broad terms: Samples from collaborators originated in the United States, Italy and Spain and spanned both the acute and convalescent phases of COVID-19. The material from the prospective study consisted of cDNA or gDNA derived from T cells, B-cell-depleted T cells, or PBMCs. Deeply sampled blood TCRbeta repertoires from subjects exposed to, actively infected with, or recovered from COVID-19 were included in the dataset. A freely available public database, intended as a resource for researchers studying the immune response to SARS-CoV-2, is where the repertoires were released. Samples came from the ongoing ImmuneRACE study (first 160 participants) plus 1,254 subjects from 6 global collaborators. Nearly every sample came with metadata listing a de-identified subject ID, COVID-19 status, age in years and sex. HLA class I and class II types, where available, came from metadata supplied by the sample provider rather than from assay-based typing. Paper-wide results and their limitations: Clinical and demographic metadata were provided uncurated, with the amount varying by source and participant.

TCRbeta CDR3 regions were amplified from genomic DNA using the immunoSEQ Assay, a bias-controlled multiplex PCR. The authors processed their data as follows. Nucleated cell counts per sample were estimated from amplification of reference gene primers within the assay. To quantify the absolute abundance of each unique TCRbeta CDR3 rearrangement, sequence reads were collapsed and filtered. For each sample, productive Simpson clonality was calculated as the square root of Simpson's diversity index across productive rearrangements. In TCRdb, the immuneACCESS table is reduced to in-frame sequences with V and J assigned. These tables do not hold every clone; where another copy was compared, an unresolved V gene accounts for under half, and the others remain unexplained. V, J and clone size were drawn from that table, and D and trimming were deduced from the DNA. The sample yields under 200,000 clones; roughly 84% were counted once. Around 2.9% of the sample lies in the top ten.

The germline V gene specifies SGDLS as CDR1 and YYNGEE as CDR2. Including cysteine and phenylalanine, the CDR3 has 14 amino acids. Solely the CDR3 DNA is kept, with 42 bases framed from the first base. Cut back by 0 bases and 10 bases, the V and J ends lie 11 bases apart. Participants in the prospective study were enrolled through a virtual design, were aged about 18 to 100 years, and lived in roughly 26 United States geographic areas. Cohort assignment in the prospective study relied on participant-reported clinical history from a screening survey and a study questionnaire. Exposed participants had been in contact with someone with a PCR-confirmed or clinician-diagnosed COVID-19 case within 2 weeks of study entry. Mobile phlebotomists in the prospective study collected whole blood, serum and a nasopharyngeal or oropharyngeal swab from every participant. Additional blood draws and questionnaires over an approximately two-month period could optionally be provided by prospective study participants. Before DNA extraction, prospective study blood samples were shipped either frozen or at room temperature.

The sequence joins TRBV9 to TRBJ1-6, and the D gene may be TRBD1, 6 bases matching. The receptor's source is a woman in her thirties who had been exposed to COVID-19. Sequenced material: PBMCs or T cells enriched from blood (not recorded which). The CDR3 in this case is CASSVEQGESPLHF. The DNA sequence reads TGTGCCAGCAGCGTAGAACAGGGAGAGTCACCCCTCCACTTT.